Presented here are 14 T cell receptor beta chains from one specimen sequenced in a study of STAT5B mutations in CD4+ large granular lymphocyte leukemia (dated by TCRdb to 2021 to 2024). The receptor library was made with the immunoSEQ multiplex PCR assay. TCRdb carries this immuneACCESS record with in-frame sequences only. Its versions omit some clonotypes, under half of them owing to an unresolved V gene in the studies checked, with the rest unexplained. Counted in this sample were fewer than 35,000 clones; 69% of them appeared once. 2.5% to 3% of the sample is held by the ten biggest clonotypes. Sequencing was done on a sample of CD4+ T cells from blood buffy coats. These receptors were obtained from a human donor in good health.

The chain is built from TRBV4-2 and TRBJ2-1; 7 bases are a match to TRBD1. There are 15 residues in the CDR3. The J segment lost 5 bases and the V segment lost 3 bases, leaving 7 bases of the junction unmatched. Looked up from germline, CDR1 is LGHNA and CDR2 is YNFKEQ. The CDR3 region is CASSQGDRAHNEQFF. As DNA, the CDR3 is TGTGCCAGCAGCCAGGGCGACAGGGCTCACAATGAGCAGTTCTTC.

V is TRBV11-1 and J is TRBJ2-3, with 7 bases that match TRBD1. Trimming removed 5 bases from V and 2 bases from J; junction bases left unmatched: 7. CDR1 and CDR2 (germline): SGHAT, FQDESV (reference sequence). This CDR3 is built from 15 residues. CDR3: CASSRGQPLTDTQYF. As DNA, the CDR3 is TGTGCCAGCAGCCGGGGACAGCCACTCACAGATACGCAGTATTTT.

The gene calls are TRBV5-1 and TRBJ1-1; 10 bases align to TRBD1. Germline trimming cut 2 bases from V and 0 bases from J; bases unmatched to any gene: 7. The CDR3 spans 17 residues. CDR1 SGHRS and CDR2 YFSETQ come from the germline V gene. CDR3 DNA sequence: TGCGCCAGCAGCTTTTCCGGGACAGGGGTCATGAACACTGAAGCTTTCTTT. Translating it yields CASSFSGTGVMNTEAFF.

This clone was detected a few times. J is TRBJ1-4 and V is TRBV5-1, with D perhaps matching TRBD1 (6 bases). The CDR3 covers 15 residues. The V gene lost 4 bases and the J gene lost 4 bases, with 14 bases spanning the gap. The germline V gene encodes CDR1 SGHRS and CDR2 YFSETQ. Written as DNA, the CDR3 is TGCGCCAGCAGCCCCTCAGGGGTGGGTAATGAAAAACTGTTTTTT. This codes for CASSPSGVGNEKLFF.

V and J are TRBV19 and TRBJ2-6; D is undetermined. V lost 3 bases and J lost 0, with 3 bases in between. The germline gives CDR1 LNHDA, CDR2 SQIVND (reference sequence). This CDR3 is built from 14 residues. The CDR3 DNA reads TGTGCCAGTAGTATGTCCTCTGGGGCCAACGTCCTGACTTTC. This gives the protein CASSMSSGANVLTF.

The chain recombines TRBV7-9 with TRBJ2-3, with D perhaps TRBD1 (6 bases). CDR3 length: 18 amino acids. V was trimmed by 4 bases and J by 1 base, leaving 21 bases between them. Germline assignment: CDR1 SEHNR and CDR2 FQNEAQ (reference sequence). The CDR3, as DNA: TGTGCCAGCAGCTCCGACCTAGGGTTTGGGGGCCGCACAGATACGCAGTATTTT. It translates to CASSSDLGFGGRTDTQYF.

The rearrangement uses TRBV7-2 and TRBJ1-3; no reliable D call. From germline, CDR1 is SGHTA and CDR2 FQGNSA. The CDR3 runs 16 residues. The V gene lost 3 bases and the J gene lost 0 bases, with 12 bases spanning the gap. In DNA, the CDR3 is TGTGCCAGCAGCTTTGGACTGTTGAGCTCTGGAAACACCATATATTTT. It specifies CASSFGLLSSGNTIYF.

This clone has more than one count but fewer than ten. The V call is TRBV7-2, the J call TRBJ2-2; the D call may be TRBD1 or TRBD2 (5 bases each). Germline V gene lookup returns CDR1 SGHTA and CDR2 FQGNSA. This CDR3 contains 16 residues. V was pared by 3 bases and J by 5 bases, with 16 bases between. CDR3 coding DNA: TGTGCCAGCAGCTTCTATGGGGGAGTAAGAACCGGGGAGCTGTTTTTT. The encoded protein is CASSFYGGVRTGELFF.

The rearrangement joins TRBV5-5 to TRBJ2-1; TRBD1 might be the D (5 bases). This CDR3 has 13 amino acids. Germline-derived CDR1 and CDR2 are SGHKS and YYEKEE (reference sequence). The V gene lost 0 bases and the J gene lost 12 bases, with 13 bases spanning the gap. CDR3 DNA sequence: TGTGCCAGCAGCTTGGACCCGACAGTGGGGCAGTTCTTC. Its protein is CASSLDPTVGQFF.

The chain uses TRBV5-6 and TRBJ1-1, with unresolved D. Trimming removed 1 base at V and 3 bases at J, with 10 bases between. The CDR3 has 14 residues. Germline V lookup: CDR1 SGHDT, CDR2 YYEEEE. CDR3 sequence reads: CASSLSGWDTEAFF. The CDR3 DNA follows: TGTGCCAGCAGCTTGAGCGGATGGGACACTGAAGCTTTCTTT.

This clone appeared a single time. The chain employs TRBV5-4 and TRBJ2-7; D assignment may be TRBD1 or TRBD2 (5 bases each). The germline V gene has CDR1 SGHNT and CDR2 YYREEE (reference sequence). This CDR3 region has 16 residues. V lost 1 base and J lost 7, with 21 bases in between. The CDR3 is CASSLKSGEGPPEQYF. The CDR3 DNA reads TGTGCCAGCAGCTTGAAGTCGGGTGAGGGGCCTCCGGAGCAGTACTTC.

The V and J genes are TRBV6-5 and TRBJ1-2; D remains ambiguous. This CDR3 has 12 residues. The ends were cut back, 4 bases at V and 2 bases at J, with 5 bases in the middle. Germline lookup yields CDR1 MNHEY and CDR2 SVGAGI. In nucleotides, the CDR3 is TGTGCCAGCAGTTCTCAAAACTATGGCTACACCTTC. Its translation is CASSSQNYGYTF.

The chain combines TRBV7-2 with TRBJ2-6; D unclear. Germline V gene data show CDR1 as SGHTA and CDR2 as FQGNSA. The CDR3 loop spans 16 amino acids. The germline V and J ends were trimmed by 1 base and 0 bases, with 7 bases remaining between them. The CDR3 sequence: CASSLDGSSGANVLTF. As DNA, the CDR3 is TGTGCCAGCAGCTTAGATGGTAGCTCTGGGGCCAACGTCCTGACTTTC.

The chain links TRBV6-1 to TRBJ2-1, with D tentatively TRBD1 (6 bases). V was clipped by 2 bases and J by 3 bases, with 14 bases between them. There are 16 residues in the CDR3. Germline values: CDR1 MNHNS, CDR2 SASEGT. The CDR3 DNA is TGTGCCAGCAGTGAATCCCCGACAGGATACTACAATGAGCAGTTCTTC. Translation: CASSESPTGYYNEQFF.